The 13 T cell receptor beta chains given below trace back to one sample, sequenced in a study of CD8 T cells in Susac syndrome. RNA in amounts of about 0.5 to 1 ug was reverse transcribed with random hexamers. TCRdb analysed the immunoSEQ multiplex PCR reads with MiXCR anew, one entry per CDR3 protein. The repertoire holds approximately 180,000 distinct CDR3 sequences, with approximately 94% as singletons. The sample comprised CD4+ T cells from PBMCs. The receptors stem from a human donor with multiple sclerosis.

The V call is TRBV7-8, the J call TRBJ2-7; possible D gene TRBD1, 6 bases. The germline V gene encodes CDR1 SGHVS and CDR2 FQNEAQ. This CDR3 region has 14 residues. Trimming removed 6 bases from V and 2 bases from J, with 14 bases in between. CDR3 sequence reads: CASRQGVSTYEQYF. CDR3 nucleotide sequence: TGTGCCAGCAGACAGGGCGTCAGTACCTACGAGCAGTACTTC.

J is TRBJ1-2 and V is TRBV30; D is perhaps TRBD1 (6 bases). Germline-derived CDR1 and CDR2 are GTSNPN and SVGIG (reference sequence). The CDR3 loop spans 15 amino acids. Trimming took 4 bases from V and 8 from J, leaving 23 bases between them. The DNA of the CDR3 is TGTGCCTGGACGAGGGACACATTGTTCTATGGCGGCTACACCTTC. Protein: CAWTRDTLFYGGYTF. Variable domain in full (rest from reference TRBV30 and TRBJ1-2): SQTIHQWPATLVQPVGSPLSLECTVEGTSNPNLYWYRQAAGRGLQLLFYSVGIGQISSEVPQNLSASRPQDRQFILSSKKLLLSDSGFYLCAWTRDTLFYGGYTFGSGTRLTVV.

The genes are TRBV3-1 and TRBJ1-5, with D possibly being TRBD1 (5 bases). The CDR3 extends over 13 amino acids. With 4 bases removed from V and 6 bases from J, the gap between germline ends came to 10 bases. The germline V gene has CDR1 LGHDT and CDR2 YNNKEL (reference sequence). In DNA, the CDR3 is TGTGCCAGCAGCCCCCAGGGAAGTCAGCCCCAGCATTTT. Its translation is CASSPQGSQPQHF. Combining the CDR3 with reference TRBV3-1 and TRBJ1-5 gives the whole variable domain DTAVSQTPKYLVTQMGNDKSIKCEQNLGHDTMYWYKQDSKKFLKIMFSYNNKELIINETVPNRFSPKSPDKAHLNLHINSLELGDSAVYFCASSPQGSQPQHFGDGTRLSIL.

This chain joins TRBV6-2 or TRBV6-3 and TRBJ1-1, with 11 nucleotides matching TRBD1. CDR3 length: 17 residues. The V gene's germline CDR1 is MNHEY and CDR2 SVGEGT. J gave up 0 bases and V 7 bases, and 10 bases lay outside the gene matches. CDR3 bases: TGTGCCAGCACTCGGGACAGGGGGACATACATGAACACTGAAGCTTTCTTT. Translated: CASTRDRGTYMNTEAFF.

This chain links TRBV10-3 with TRBJ1-6; 9 nucleotides align to TRBD1. The CDR3 is 16 amino acids. V shed 0 bases, J shed 7 bases, and the junction held 4 bases outside the gene matches. Germline CDR1 ENHRY, CDR2 SYGVKD. CDR3 residues: CAISESDRGRNSPLHF. Here the CDR3 DNA reads TGTGCCATCAGTGAGTCGGACAGGGGTCGAAATTCACCCCTCCACTTT.

The chain is built from TRBV29-1 and TRBJ1-3; tentative D call: TRBD1 (6 bases). CDR1 and CDR2 (germline): SQVTM, ANQGSEA. The CDR3 is made up of 15 amino acids. The germline V and J ends were trimmed by 8 bases and 1 base, with 18 bases remaining between them. CDR3 bases: TGCAGCATAAGTACAGGGCGAGGATCTGGAAACACCATATATTTT. Translated: CSISTGRGSGNTIYF.

This clonotype was detected once. The rearrangement uses TRBV23-1 and TRBJ2-7, with D possibly called TRBD1 or TRBD2 (6 bases each). TRBV23-1 is marked as an open reading frame, function uncertain. The CDR3 is made up of 17 amino acids. V lost 0 bases, J lost 4 bases, and 19 bases lay in between. As DNA, the CDR3 is TGCGCCAGCAGTCAATCCCAATGTATGGGGGGCGGGTACGAGCAGTACTTC. Translation gives CASSQSQCMGGGYEQYF.

The CDR3 DNA reads TGTGCCAGCAGCCAATTTGTCAACACTGAAGCTTTCTTT. Its protein is CASSQFVNTEAFF. The V and J genes are TRBV3-1 and TRBJ1-1; no clear D. Trimming left V 2 bases short and J 2 bases short, with 6 bases between. The CDR3 spans 13 residues. From germline, CDR1 is LGHDT and CDR2 YNNKEL (reference sequence).

CDR3 sequence reads: CASSNDRSEQYF. CDR3 DNA sequence: TGTGCCAGCAGCAACGACAGGAGCGAGCAGTACTTC. The rearrangement joins TRBV5-4 to TRBJ2-7; tentative D call: TRBD1 (6 bases). The V end lost 4 bases, the J end lost 6 bases, and 11 bases lay between the germline ends. CDR1 and CDR2 from the germline V gene are SGHNT and YYREEE (reference sequence). This CDR3 contains 12 residues.

This clonotype was detected only once. The V and J genes are TRBV20-1 and TRBJ2-5; D gene unclear. From germline, CDR1 is DFQATT and CDR2 SNEGSKA (reference sequence). The CDR3 loop spans 13 amino acids. CDR3 protein: CSSGRRPQETQYF. The CDR3 DNA reads TGCAGCTCCGGCAGACGACCCCAAGAGACCCAGTACTTC.

J is TRBJ2-3 and V is TRBV3-1; 7 positions agree with TRBD1. V gave up 5 bases and J gave up 5 bases; unmatched junction bases: 7. CDR3 length equals 14 residues. Germline-derived CDR1 and CDR2 are LGHDT and YNNKEL (reference sequence). The CDR3 DNA reads TGTGCCAGCAGCAGACGGGACAGCGAAGATACGCAGTATTTT. It specifies CASSRRDSEDTQYF.

This clonotype was observed a few times. The J gene is TRBJ2-7, the V gene TRBV10-3, with 8 bases that match TRBD1. V gave up 10 bases and J gave up 3 bases; unmatched junction bases: 11. This CDR3 has 14 residues. CDR1 and CDR2 (germline): ENHRY, SYGVKD. This CDR3 is CATGPGQEVYEQYF. The CDR3 DNA reads TGTGCCACCGGGCCGGGACAGGAGGTCTACGAGCAGTACTTC.

A single count supports this clonotype. The chain couples TRBV7-8 to TRBJ1-4, with D hard to call. The germline CDR1 and CDR2 sequences are SGHVS and FQNEAQ. The CDR3 length is 15 residues. V lost 3 bases and J lost 4, with 12 bases in between. The CDR3 protein is CASSFGGRINEKLFF. Written as DNA, the CDR3 is TGTGCCAGCAGCTTTGGAGGGAGGATTAATGAAAAACTGTTTTTT.